A single T cell receptor (beta chain) is shown here with its context. The antigen is unknown. Unique molecular identifiers were attached to individual cDNA molecules during library preparation. MiXCR was run by TCRdb on the RACE reads, yielding one entry per CDR3 protein. The sample has some 84,000 distinct CDR3 sequences, 8.5% seen once. This CDR3 is built from 17 residues. CDR1 and CDR2 from the germline V gene are MNHEY and SVGAGI. Unmatched junction bases numbered 11, after V lost 0 bases and J lost 5 bases. The data stem from a study of human T cells and chemical hapten exposure. Study-level results: PT1 expanded TCR counts correlated positively with patch test score. Large CDR3 similarity clusters arose significantly more often from expanded TCRs than from controls.

Sample time point: pre-sensitization, week 0. Treatment of the sample: therapeutic diphenylcyclopropenone sensitization with weekly scalp DPC. The starting material, unfractionated whole blood, was used for total RNA extraction. The chain couples TRBV6-5 to TRBJ2-5; 8 bases are shared with TRBD2. The sequencing used whole blood, collected in connection with sensitization to the hapten diphenylcyclopropenone (DPC). The sequence was obtained from a man aged 40-55 years with alopecia areata. Some clones in this sample may be carry-over from other donors' samples. The DNA of the CDR3 is TGTGCCAGCAGTTACTCGGCCAGCGGGAGTAGAGGGGAGACCCAGTACTTC. This sequence encodes CASSYSASGSRGETQYF.